Following are 16 T cell receptor beta chains from one sample sequenced in a study of glioma-infiltrating T cells after dendritic cell vaccination (dated by TCRdb to 2015 to 2016). The library relied on the immunoSEQ multiplex PCR assay. The immuneACCESS repertoire file appears here via TCRdb, limited to in-frame rearrangements. These files lack a portion of the clones; in checked studies, under half of the deficit traces to unresolved V genes, and the cause of the others is not known. Counted in this sample were about 82,000 clones; roughly 90% of them appeared once. The top ten clonotypes cover roughly 3.1% of the sample. This specimen was blood, taken before dendritic cell vaccination. Source of these receptors: a human donor with glioblastoma.

V usage is TRBV7-9 and J usage is TRBJ2-5; TRBD2 matches at 9 bases. The V gene's germline CDR1 is SEHNR and CDR2 FQNEAQ (reference sequence). The CDR3 extends over 16 amino acids. V trimming: 1 base; J trimming: 1 base; junction bases outside the gene matches: 4. CDR3 sequence (DNA): TGTGCCAGCAGCTTAGGCAGCGGGGGGCTCCAAGAGACCCAGTACTTC. It translates to CASSLGSGGLQETQYF.

The V call is TRBV5-6, the J call TRBJ2-7; 11 bases are shared with TRBD2. V gave up 0 bases and J gave up 4 bases; unmatched junction bases: 6. Per the germline V gene, CDR1 is SGHDT and CDR2 is YYEEEE. The CDR3 covers 16 residues. Written as DNA, the CDR3 is TGTGCCAGCAGCTTGGCGACTAGCGGGGTAATTTACGAGCAGTACTTC. It translates to CASSLATSGVIYEQYF.

The chain has TRBV4-1 and TRBJ2-7, with TRBD2 matching 8 bases. Germline CDR1 MGHRA, CDR2 YSYEKL. Trimming cost V 1 base and J 5 bases; bases outside gene matches: 7. The CDR3 spans 15 residues. In nucleotides, the CDR3 is TGCGCCAGCAGCCAAGCGGGAGGGCCCTTTAACGAGCAGTACTTC. It translates to CASSQAGGPFNEQYF.

This clone was counted only a few times. The chain joins TRBV19 to TRBJ1-2; 9 bases fit TRBD1. Germline V gives CDR1 LNHDA, CDR2 SQIVND (reference sequence). The CDR3 is 16 residues long. The junction had 13 bases not matched to a gene; V was cut back by 7 bases and J by 4 bases. This CDR3 reads CASNGQSGQGSYGYTF. The CDR3 bases are TGTGCCAGTAACGGTCAATCGGGACAGGGAAGCTATGGCTACACCTTC.

This chain joins TRBV28 and TRBJ1-5, with unresolved D. V was trimmed by 3 bases and J by 0 bases, leaving 15 bases between them. Looked up from germline, CDR1 is MDHEN and CDR2 is SYDVKM. This CDR3 is 17 amino acids long. The CDR3 nucleotides are TGTGCCAGCAGTTTTCGGGGAATCGAAAATAGCAATCAGCCCCAGCATTTT. Translated: CASSFRGIENSNQPQHF.

With regard to this clone: Its ends do not fully match the called genes, so a read error is possible. This chain joins TRBV7-7 and TRBJ1-1; D call uncertain. Germline V gives CDR1 SSHAT, CDR2 FNYEAQ (reference sequence). The CDR3 is made up of 13 amino acids. This CDR3 reads CASSLELDTEAFF. CDR3 in DNA: TGTGCTAGCAGCTTAGAACTGGACACTGAAGCTTTCTTT.

V and J are TRBV30 and TRBJ1-1; D is possibly TRBD1 (5 bases). V was pared by 7 bases and J by 3 bases, with 15 bases between. Looked up from germline, CDR1 is GTSNPN and CDR2 is SVGIG (reference sequence). This CDR3 spans 13 amino acids. CDR3 nucleotide sequence: TGTGCCTCCCGCTATGGCAGGGACACTGAAGCTTTCTTT. Encoded protein: CASRYGRDTEAFF.

This chain links TRBV19 with TRBJ2-1, with a weak D call TRBD2 (6 bases). The CDR3 has 16 amino acids. CDR1 and CDR2 from the germline V gene are LNHDA and SQIVND (reference sequence). V shed 5 bases and J shed 5 bases, with 19 bases lying between them. The CDR3: CASSYYGRGRNNEQFF. The CDR3 nucleotides are TGTGCCAGTAGTTACTATGGCCGGGGGAGAAACAATGAGCAGTTCTTC.

The rearrangement joins TRBV5-5 to TRBJ2-2, with D possibly matching TRBD1 (5 bases). Trimming took off 7 bases at V and 5 bases at J, with 9 bases between the two ends. Germline V CDR1 and CDR2: SGHKS, YYEKEE (reference sequence). CDR3 size: 12 residues. Here the CDR3 reads CASQGITGELFF. CDR3 sequence (DNA): TGTGCCAGCCAGGGAATTACCGGGGAGCTGTTTTTT. Supplemented by reference TRBV5-5 and TRBJ2-2, the full variable domain reads DAGVTQSPTHLIKTRGQQVTLRCSPISGHKSVSWYQQVLGQGPQFIFQYYEKEERGRGNFPDRFSARQFPNYSSELNVNALLLGDSALYLCASQGITGELFFGEGSRLTVL.

This clone showed up just a few times. The chain uses TRBV5-1 and TRBJ1-1, with no clear D. The V end was cut by 3 bases, the J end by 1 base, with 4 bases between. CDR3 size: 12 residues. Per the germline V gene, CDR1 is SGHRS and CDR2 is YFSETQ. The CDR3 is CASSSGNTEAFF. CDR3 nucleotides: TGCGCCAGCAGCTCAGGGAACACTGAAGCTTTCTTT.

The chain carries TRBV6-5 and TRBJ2-6; D gene uncertain. Germline V lookup: CDR1 MNHEY, CDR2 SVGAGI. There are 13 residues in the CDR3. The ends were cut back, 6 bases at V and 0 bases at J, with 3 bases in the middle. The CDR3 is CASSFSGANVLTF. CDR3 coding DNA: TGTGCCAGCAGCTTCTCTGGGGCCAACGTCCTGACTTTC.

The rearrangement links TRBV5-1 to TRBJ2-1; tentative D call: TRBD1 (6 bases). Trimming took 2 bases from V and 0 from J, leaving 9 bases between them. Germline CDR1 reads SGHRS; CDR2 reads YFSETQ. The CDR3 is made up of 15 amino acids. CDR3 protein: CASSFQGSSYNEQFF. In DNA, the CDR3 is TGCGCCAGCAGCTTTCAGGGGAGCTCCTACAATGAGCAGTTCTTC.

The gene calls are TRBV12-5 and TRBJ2-1; tentative D call: TRBD2 (5 bases). Germline CDR1 and CDR2: LGHNT and FRNRAP. The V and J ends lost 0 bases and 4 bases respectively, with 13 bases between them. There are 16 residues in the CDR3. The CDR3 sequence is CASGLVEGPPYNEQFF. CDR3 DNA sequence: TGTGCTAGTGGTTTGGTAGAGGGCCCTCCTTACAATGAGCAGTTCTTC. The complete variable domain, with remaining parts taken from reference TRBV12-5 and TRBJ2-1, reads DARVTQTPRHKVTEMGQEVTMRCQPILGHNTVFWYRQTMMQGLELLAYFRNRAPLDDSGMPKDRFSAEMPDATLATLKIQPSEPRDSAVYFCASGLVEGPPYNEQFFGPGTRLTVL.

V and J are TRBV7-9 and TRBJ2-7; 11 nucleotides agree with TRBD1. Per the germline V gene, CDR1 is SEHNR and CDR2 is FQNEAQ (reference sequence). The CDR3 totals 14 residues. After removal of 4 bases from V and 9 bases from J, the junction contained 8 bases not matched to a gene. The CDR3 here is CASSSDRGPLVQYF. CDR3 DNA: TGTGCCAGCAGCTCGGACAGGGGGCCCCTGGTGCAGTACTTC.

The CDR3 sequence is CASSLLGLAGGGETQYF. In DNA form, the CDR3 reads TGCGCCAGCAGCCTACTGGGACTAGCGGGAGGTGGAGAGACCCAGTACTTC. This chain uses TRBV5-1 with TRBJ2-5, with 15 bases identical to TRBD2. Germline-derived CDR1 and CDR2 are SGHRS and YFSETQ. CDR3 length: 17 amino acids. Trimming removed 4 bases from V and 4 bases from J; junction bases left unmatched: 8.

The rearrangement links TRBV7-2 to TRBJ2-7; no clear D gene. Trimming took 0 bases from V and 3 from J, leaving 6 bases between them. CDR1 and CDR2 from the germline V gene are SGHTA and FQGNSA. The CDR3 has 13 amino acids. The CDR3 region is CASSLAENYEQYF. CDR3 in DNA: TGTGCCAGCAGCTTAGCGGAGAACTACGAGCAGTACTTC.